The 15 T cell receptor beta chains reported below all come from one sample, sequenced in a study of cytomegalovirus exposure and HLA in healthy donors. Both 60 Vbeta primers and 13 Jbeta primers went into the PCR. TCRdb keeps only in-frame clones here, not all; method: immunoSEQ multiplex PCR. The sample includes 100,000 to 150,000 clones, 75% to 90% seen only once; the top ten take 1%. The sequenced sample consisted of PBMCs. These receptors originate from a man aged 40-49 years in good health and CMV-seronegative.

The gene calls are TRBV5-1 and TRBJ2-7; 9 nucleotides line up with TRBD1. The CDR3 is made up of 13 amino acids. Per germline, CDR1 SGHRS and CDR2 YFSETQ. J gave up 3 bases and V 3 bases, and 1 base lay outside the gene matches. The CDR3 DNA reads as TGCGCCAGCAGCTGGGACAGGGTCTACGAGCAGTACTTC. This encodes CASSWDRVYEQYF.

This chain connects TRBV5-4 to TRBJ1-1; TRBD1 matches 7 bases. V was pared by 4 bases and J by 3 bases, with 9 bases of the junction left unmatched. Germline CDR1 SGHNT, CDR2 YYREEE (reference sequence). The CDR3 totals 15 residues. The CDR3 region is CASSLQAGGDTEAFF. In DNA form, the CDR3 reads TGTGCCAGCAGCCTCCAGGCAGGGGGTGACACTGAAGCTTTCTTT.

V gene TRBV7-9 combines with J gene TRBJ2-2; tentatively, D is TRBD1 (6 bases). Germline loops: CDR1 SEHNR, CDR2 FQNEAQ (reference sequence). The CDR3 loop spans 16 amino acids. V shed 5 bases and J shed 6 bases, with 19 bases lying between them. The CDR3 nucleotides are TGTGCCAGCAGCAACCCGAGACCACAGGGCCCCGGGGAGCTGTTTTTT. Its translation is CASSNPRPQGPGELFF. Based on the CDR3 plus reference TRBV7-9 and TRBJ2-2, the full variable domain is DTGVSQNPRHKITKRGQNVTFRCDPISEHNRLYWYRQTLGQGPEFLTYFQNEAQLEKSRLLSDRFSAERPKGSFSTLEIQRTEQGDSAMYLCASSNPRPQGPGELFFGEGSRLTVL.

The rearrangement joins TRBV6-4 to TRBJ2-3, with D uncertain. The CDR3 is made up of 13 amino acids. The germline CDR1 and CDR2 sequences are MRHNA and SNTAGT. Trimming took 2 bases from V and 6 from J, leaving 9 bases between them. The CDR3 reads CASSDQRSDTQYF. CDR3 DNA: TGTGCCAGCAGTGACCAAAGGAGCGATACGCAGTATTTT.

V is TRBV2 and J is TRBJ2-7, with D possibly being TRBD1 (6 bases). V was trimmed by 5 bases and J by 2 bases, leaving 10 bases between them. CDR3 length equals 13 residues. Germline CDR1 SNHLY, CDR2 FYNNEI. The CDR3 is CASSRDTTYEQYF. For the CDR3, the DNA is TGTGCCAGCAGTCGGGACACGACCTACGAGCAGTACTTC.

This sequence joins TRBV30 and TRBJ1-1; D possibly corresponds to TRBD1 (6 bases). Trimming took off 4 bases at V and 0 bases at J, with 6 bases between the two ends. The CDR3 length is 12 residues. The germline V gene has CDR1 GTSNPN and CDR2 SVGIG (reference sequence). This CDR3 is CAWNRVNTEAFF. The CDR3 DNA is TGTGCCTGGAACAGGGTGAACACTGAAGCTTTCTTT.

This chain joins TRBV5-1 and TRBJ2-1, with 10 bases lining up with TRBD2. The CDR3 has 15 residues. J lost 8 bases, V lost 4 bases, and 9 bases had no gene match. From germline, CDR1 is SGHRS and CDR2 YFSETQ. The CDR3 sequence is CASSRGSGGAYEQFF. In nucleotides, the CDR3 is TGCGCCAGCAGCCGGGGCAGCGGGGGGGCCTATGAGCAGTTCTTC.

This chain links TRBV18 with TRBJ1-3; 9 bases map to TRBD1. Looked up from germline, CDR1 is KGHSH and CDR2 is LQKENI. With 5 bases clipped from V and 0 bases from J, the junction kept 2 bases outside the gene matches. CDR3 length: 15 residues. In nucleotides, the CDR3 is TGTGCCAGCTCAGCGGACAGGGGCTCTGGAAACACCATATATTTT. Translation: CASSADRGSGNTIYF.

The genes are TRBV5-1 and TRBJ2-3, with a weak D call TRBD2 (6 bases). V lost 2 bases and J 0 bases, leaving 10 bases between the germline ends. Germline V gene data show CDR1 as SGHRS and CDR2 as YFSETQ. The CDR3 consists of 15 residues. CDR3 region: CASSFSGASTDTQYF. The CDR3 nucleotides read TGCGCCAGCAGCTTTAGCGGAGCTAGCACAGATACGCAGTATTTT.

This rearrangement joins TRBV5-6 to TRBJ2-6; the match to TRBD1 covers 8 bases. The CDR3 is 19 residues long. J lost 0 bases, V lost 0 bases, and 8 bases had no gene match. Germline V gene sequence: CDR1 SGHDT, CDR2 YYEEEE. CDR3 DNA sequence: TGTGCCAGCAGCTTGGAGACAGGGGTTTCTTACTCTGGGGCCAACGTCCTGACTTTC. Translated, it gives CASSLETGVSYSGANVLTF.

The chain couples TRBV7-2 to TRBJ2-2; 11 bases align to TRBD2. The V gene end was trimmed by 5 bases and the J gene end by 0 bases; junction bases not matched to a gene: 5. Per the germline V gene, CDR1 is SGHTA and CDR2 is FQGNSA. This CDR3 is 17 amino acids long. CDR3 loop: CASSVGTSGANTGELFF. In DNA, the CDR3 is TGTGCCAGCAGCGTAGGGACTAGCGGAGCGAACACCGGGGAGCTGTTTTTT.

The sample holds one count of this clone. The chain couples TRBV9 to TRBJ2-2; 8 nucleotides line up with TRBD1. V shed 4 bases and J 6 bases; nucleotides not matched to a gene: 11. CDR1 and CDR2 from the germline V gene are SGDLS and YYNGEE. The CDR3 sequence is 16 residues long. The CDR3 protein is CASSPSDRVVAGELFF. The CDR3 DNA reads TGTGCCAGCAGCCCTTCGGACAGGGTCGTGGCCGGGGAGCTGTTTTTT. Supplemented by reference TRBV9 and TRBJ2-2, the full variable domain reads DSGVTQTPKHLITATGQRVTLRCSPRSGDLSVYWYQQSLDQGLQFLIQYYNGEERAKGNILERFSAQQFPDLHSELNLSSLELGDSALYFCASSPSDRVVAGELFFGEGSRLTVL.

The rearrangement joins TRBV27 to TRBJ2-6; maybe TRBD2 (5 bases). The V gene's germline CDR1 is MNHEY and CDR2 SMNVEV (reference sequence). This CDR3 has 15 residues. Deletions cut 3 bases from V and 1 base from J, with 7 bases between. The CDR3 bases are TGTGCCAGCAGTTTCGGGGAGTCTGGGGCCAACGTCCTGACTTTC. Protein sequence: CASSFGESGANVLTF.

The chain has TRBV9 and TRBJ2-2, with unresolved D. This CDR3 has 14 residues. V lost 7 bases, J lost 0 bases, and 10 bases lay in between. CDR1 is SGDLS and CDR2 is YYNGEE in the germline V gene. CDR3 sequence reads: CASGPPTNTGELFF. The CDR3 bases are TGTGCCAGCGGGCCACCGACGAACACCGGGGAGCTGTTTTTT.

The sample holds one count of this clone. The CDR3 loop is CASGGWDSGYTF. The CDR3 DNA follows: TGTGCCAGCGGGGGATGGGACAGTGGCTACACCTTC. The genes are TRBV2 and TRBJ1-2, with 7 bases lining up with TRBD1. The germline V gene has CDR1 SNHLY and CDR2 FYNNEI. V was clipped by 8 bases and J by 7 bases; unmatched bases: 7. There are 12 residues in the CDR3.